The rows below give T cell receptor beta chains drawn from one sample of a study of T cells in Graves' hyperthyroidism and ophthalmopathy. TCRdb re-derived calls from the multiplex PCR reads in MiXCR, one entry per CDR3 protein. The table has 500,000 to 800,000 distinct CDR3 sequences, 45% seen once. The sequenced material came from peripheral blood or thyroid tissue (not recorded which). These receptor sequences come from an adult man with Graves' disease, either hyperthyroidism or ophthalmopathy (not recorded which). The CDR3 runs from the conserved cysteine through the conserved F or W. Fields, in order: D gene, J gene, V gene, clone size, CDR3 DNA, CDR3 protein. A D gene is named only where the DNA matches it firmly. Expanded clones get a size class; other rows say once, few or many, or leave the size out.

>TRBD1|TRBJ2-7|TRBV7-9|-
TGTGCCAGCAGCGGCCGGGACAGGGAATCAGAGGTTTCCTACGAGCAGTACTTC
CASSGRDRESEVSYEQYF
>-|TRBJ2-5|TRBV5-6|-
TGTGCCAGCAGCCCGGGGGCGCGGGGGCAAGAGACCCAGTACTTC
CASSPGARGQETQYF
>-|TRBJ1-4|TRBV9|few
TGTGCCAGCAGCAACCGACAGAGACAAAATGAAAAACTGTTTTTT
CASSNRQRQNEKLFF
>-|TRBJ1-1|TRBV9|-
TGTGCCAGCAGCGTATTGGACACGAACACTGAAGCTTTCTTT
CASSVLDTNTEAFF
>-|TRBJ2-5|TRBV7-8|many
TGTGCCAGCAGCTTAGGCTCAGAGACCCAGTACTTC
CASSLGSETQYF
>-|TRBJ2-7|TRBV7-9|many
TGTGCCAGCAGCTTACGTGGAGAGCAGTACTTC
CASSLRGEQYF
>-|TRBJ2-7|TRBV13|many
TGTGCCAGCAGCTTAGGGGCTAGCGACTACGAGCAGTACTTC
CASSLGASDYEQYF
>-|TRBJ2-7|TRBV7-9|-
TGTGCCAGCAGTTACGGCGAATCCTACGAGCAGCACTTC
CASSYGESYEQHF
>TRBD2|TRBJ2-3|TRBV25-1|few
TGTGCCAGCAGCCGGAGGACTAGCGGGAGGGCTGGAGATACGCAGTATTTT
CASSRRTSGRAGDTQYF
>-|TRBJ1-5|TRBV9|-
TGCGCCAGCAGCGTAGAGGGGGGGATAGATCAGCCCCAGCATTTT
CASSVEGGIDQPQHF
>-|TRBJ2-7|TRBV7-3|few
TGTGCCAGCAGCTTTAGAAGCGAGCAGTGCTTC
CASSFRSEQCF
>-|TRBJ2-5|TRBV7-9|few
TGTGCCAGCAGCTCCCCCCTTCAGGAACTCAAAAACCAAGAGACCCAGTACTTC
CASSSPLQELKNQETQYF
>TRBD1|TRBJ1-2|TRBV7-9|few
TGTGCCAGCAGCCAAGTCGGGACAGGGCAATATGGCTACACCTTC
CASSQVGTGQYGYTF